The 27 T cell receptor beta chains below were found in one sample sequenced in a study of shared clonotypes between healthy human individuals. Naive-designated CD8 cells lacked CD45RO, were positively enriched for CCR7, and omitted terminally differentiated effector memory CD45RA+ cells. Measured with immunoSEQ multiplex PCR; TCRdb has only the in-frame clones, and not every one. The data contain approximately 840,000 clones, roughly 96% of them singletons. Sequencing was performed on naive CD8+ T cells sorted from blood. These receptors came from a man under 40 in good health.

This clone appeared once. V usage is TRBV6-5 and J usage is TRBJ1-1; D is ambiguous. Trimming removed 4 bases at V and 5 bases at J, with 14 bases between. Germline lookup yields CDR1 MNHEY and CDR2 SVGAGI. This CDR3 spans 14 amino acids. CDR3 sequence reads: CASSFVNMGTEAFF. The CDR3 bases are TGTGCCAGCAGTTTCGTCAACATGGGTACTGAAGCTTTCTTT.

The rearrangement uses TRBV19 and TRBJ2-7; no clear D. The CDR3 sequence is 14 residues long. Germline V CDR1 and CDR2: LNHDA, SQIVND (reference sequence). Trimming stripped 5 bases from V and 5 bases from J, with 16 bases between. The CDR3 DNA reads TGTGCCAGTAGTCGACGAACGAGTACCCACGAGCAGTACTTC. This translates into CASSRRTSTHEQYF. Combining the CDR3 with reference TRBV19 and TRBJ2-7 gives the whole variable domain DGGITQSPKYLFRKEGQNVTLSCEQNLNHDAMYWYRQDPGQGLRLIYYSQIVNDFQKGDIAEGYSVSREKKESFPLTVTSAQKNPTAFYLCASSRRTSTHEQYFGPGTRLTVT.

The rearrangement links TRBV7-2 to TRBJ1-1; no clear D. Trimming shortened V by 1 base and J by 8 bases, and 11 bases separated the two germline ends. The CDR3 runs 13 residues. The germline V gene has CDR1 SGHTA and CDR2 FQGNSA. The CDR3: CASSLGPRLEAFF. CDR3 nucleotide sequence: TGTGCCAGCAGCTTAGGGCCCAGGTTAGAAGCTTTCTTT. Full variable domain (remainder filled in from reference TRBV7-2 and TRBJ1-1): GAGVSQSPSNKVTEKGKDVELRCDPISGHTALYWYRQSLGQGLEFLIYFQGNSAPDKSGLPSDRFSAERTGGSVSTLTIQRTQQEDSAVYLCASSLGPRLEAFFGQGTRLTVV.

The genes are TRBV11-2 and TRBJ2-2; 11 bases fit TRBD2. In germline, CDR1 is SGHAT, CDR2 FQNNGV. CDR3 size: 17 residues. The trim removed 4 bases at V and 1 base at J, leaving 5 bases unmatched. The CDR3 here is CASSSLAGGLNTGELFF. CDR3 in DNA: TGTGCCAGCAGCTCATTAGCGGGAGGGTTGAACACCGGGGAGCTGTTTTTT.

The V gene is TRBV4-3, the J gene TRBJ2-7, with D possibly being TRBD1 (5 bases). The CDR3 contains 15 residues. V was clipped by 0 bases and J by 1 base, with 10 bases between them. CDR1 is LGHNA and CDR2 is YSLEER in the germline V gene. For the CDR3, the DNA is TGCGCCAGCAGCCAAGATCGGACACAGTCCTACGAGCAGTACTTC. Its translation is CASSQDRTQSYEQYF.

The chain couples TRBV29-1 to TRBJ2-1, with 9 bases identical to TRBD2. The CDR3 spans 14 residues. Trimming took 7 bases from V and 12 from J; bases not matched to a gene: 16. From germline, CDR1 is SQVTM and CDR2 ANQGSEA. The CDR3 sequence: CSAVTSGFRSRQFF. The CDR3 nucleotides read TGCAGCGCCGTTACTAGCGGGTTCAGAAGTCGGCAGTTCTTC.

Only one count was recorded for this clone. The J gene is TRBJ2-1, the V gene TRBV6-6, with 8 bases identical to TRBD1. V gave up 2 bases and J gave up 8 bases; unmatched junction bases: 5. There are 14 residues in the CDR3. Germline assignment: CDR1 MNHNY and CDR2 SVGAGI (reference sequence). The CDR3 loop is CASSYVTGGDEQFF. Here the CDR3 DNA reads TGTGCCAGCAGTTACGTCACAGGGGGAGATGAGCAGTTCTTC.

This chain connects TRBV7-8 to TRBJ2-2; TRBD2 is a possible D gene (5 bases). The CDR3 has 16 residues. Trimming took 4 bases from V and 4 from J, leaving 16 bases between them. Germline CDR1 and CDR2: SGHVS and FQNEAQ. CDR3 sequence (DNA): TGTGCCAGCAGCTACCGCGCTACCGGGGTCACCGGGGAGCTGTTTTTT. Translation gives CASSYRATGVTGELFF.

The J gene is TRBJ2-2, the V gene TRBV6-6; a possible D gene is TRBD2 (5 bases). Germline V gene data show CDR1 as MNHNY and CDR2 as SVGAGI (reference sequence). The CDR3 runs 14 residues. V shed 2 bases and J shed 11 bases, with 15 bases lying between them. The CDR3 loop is CASSYLLVQAELFF. The CDR3 DNA follows: TGTGCCAGCAGTTACCTACTAGTTCAGGCAGAGCTGTTTTTT.

The V call is TRBV11-2, the J call TRBJ2-1, with TRBD2 matching 8 bases. The CDR3 is 15 amino acids. The J segment lost 4 bases and the V segment lost 4 bases, leaving 6 bases of the junction unmatched. Per the germline V gene, CDR1 is SGHAT and CDR2 is FQNNGV. The DNA of the CDR3 is TGTGCCAGCAGCTCACTCATAGCGGGATACAATGAGCAGTTCTTC. The encoded protein is CASSSLIAGYNEQFF.

This chain connects TRBV5-1 to TRBJ2-3; D unclear. The CDR3 loop spans 13 amino acids. The V gene's germline CDR1 is SGHRS and CDR2 YFSETQ. V lost 2 bases to trimming and J lost 4 bases, with 8 bases between them. The CDR3 sequence: CASSFTLPDTQYF. CDR3 sequence (DNA): TGCGCCAGCAGCTTTACCCTCCCAGATACGCAGTATTTT.

CDR3 loop: CASSPAGGAETQYF. CDR3 DNA: TGTGCCAGCAGCCCGGCAGGGGGTGCAGAGACCCAGTACTTC. The rearrangement uses TRBV7-9 and TRBJ2-5; 7 positions match TRBD1. With 5 bases clipped from V and 4 bases from J, the junction kept 7 bases outside the gene matches. This CDR3 is 14 amino acids long. Germline V gene data show CDR1 as SEHNR and CDR2 as FQNEAQ (reference sequence).

The chain links TRBV27 to TRBJ2-5; D not resolved. The J call is uncertain, as TRBJ2-7 better fits the DNA end. CDR1 and CDR2 (germline): MNHEY, SMNVEV (reference sequence). The CDR3 is 12 residues long. The CDR3 spells CASSSLSYEQYF. In DNA, the CDR3 is TGTGCCAGCAGTTCCCTCTCCTACGAGCAGTACTTC.

V is TRBV7-3 and J is TRBJ2-7; 7 bases map to TRBD1. V was clipped by 1 base and J by 0 bases; unmatched bases: 3. Looked up from germline, CDR1 is SGHTA and CDR2 is FQGTGA. The CDR3 has 15 residues. The CDR3 bases are TGTGCCAGCAGCTTAAGCCCAGGGGGCTCCTACGAGCAGTACTTC. Translation: CASSLSPGGSYEQYF.

As concerns this clone: Other DNA sequences within the sample encode an identical CDR3. This rearrangement joins TRBV11-2 to TRBJ2-2; D is unresolved. This CDR3 spans 13 amino acids. The germline CDR1 and CDR2 sequences are SGHAT and FQNNGV. V shed 3 bases and J shed 3 bases, with 5 bases lying between them. CDR3 sequence: CASSLVDTGELFF. CDR3 DNA: TGTGCCAGCAGCTTGGTGGACACCGGGGAGCTGTTTTTT. Looking up the rest from reference TRBV11-2 and TRBJ2-2 gives the full variable domain: EAGVAQSPRYKIIEKRQSVAFWCNPISGHATLYWYQQILGQGPKLLIQFQNNGVVDDSQLPKDRFSAERLKGVDSTLKIQPAKLEDSAVYLCASSLVDTGELFFGEGSRLTVL.

This sequence joins TRBV29-1 and TRBJ1-1; D unresolved. The CDR3 is made up of 12 amino acids. V was trimmed by 4 bases and J by 3 bases, leaving 9 bases between them. Per germline, CDR1 SQVTM and CDR2 ANQGSEA. The CDR3 protein is CSVARRHTEAFF. CDR3 coding DNA: TGCAGCGTTGCGCGACGGCACACTGAAGCTTTCTTT. Complete variable domain (other parts from reference TRBV29-1 and TRBJ1-1): SAVISQKPSRDICQRGTSLTIQCQVDSQVTMMFWYRQQPGQSLTLIATANQGSEATYESGFVIDKFPISRPNLTFSTLTVSNMSPEDSSIYLCSVARRHTEAFFGQGTRLTVV.

The chain recombines TRBV27 with TRBJ1-2; D is undetermined. Germline CDR1 and CDR2: MNHEY and SMNVEV (reference sequence). CDR3 size: 12 residues. The V gene lost 4 bases and the J gene lost 8 bases, with 11 bases spanning the gap. The CDR3 sequence is CASSSGLGGYTF. The CDR3 DNA reads as TGTGCCAGCAGTTCAGGACTCGGAGGCTACACCTTC.

The chain joins TRBV7-9 to TRBJ2-1, with a tentative D call TRBD1 (6 bases). Germline CDR1 reads SEHNR; CDR2 reads FQNEAQ (reference sequence). V gave up 5 bases and J gave up 0 bases, with 14 bases separating them. The CDR3 covers 16 residues. The CDR3 spells CASSLETGSSYNEQFF. The CDR3 DNA follows: TGTGCCAGCAGCCTAGAGACAGGTAGCTCCTACAATGAGCAGTTCTTC.

The J gene is TRBJ2-3, the V gene TRBV5-1; no clear D. This CDR3 has 15 amino acids. Per the germline V gene, CDR1 is SGHRS and CDR2 is YFSETQ. The V and J ends lost 4 bases and 0 bases respectively, with 12 bases between them. CDR3 nucleotides: TGCGCCAGCAGCATAGCCCGTTCTAGCACAGATACGCAGTATTTT. This encodes CASSIARSSTDTQYF.

The rearrangement joins TRBV6-6 to TRBJ1-1, with 11 bases identical to TRBD1. The V and J ends lost 6 bases and 6 bases, in that order; junction bases with no gene match: 6. The CDR3 spans 14 residues. CDR1 is MNHNY and CDR2 is SVGAGI in the germline V gene (reference sequence). This chain's CDR3 is CASRHGTGGSEAFF. The CDR3 region has the DNA TGTGCCAGCAGGCACGGGACAGGGGGATCTGAAGCTTTCTTT.

The gene calls are TRBV5-1 and TRBJ2-5; tentatively, D is TRBD1 or TRBD2 (6 bases each). This CDR3 region has 15 residues. Deletions cut 6 bases from V and 0 bases from J, with 15 bases between. The germline CDR1 and CDR2 sequences are SGHRS and YFSETQ. CDR3 residues: CASTRGRYNQETQYF. CDR3 nucleotide sequence: TGCGCCAGCACTCGGGGGCGATACAACCAAGAGACCCAGTACTTC.

Worth noting for this clone: This CDR3 is also generated by other DNA sequences in the sample. The V call is TRBV29-1, the J call TRBJ2-7; 11 bases line up with TRBD2. Per germline, CDR1 SQVTM and CDR2 ANQGSEA. J gave up 3 bases and V 6 bases, and 1 base lay outside the gene matches. This CDR3 region has 12 residues. The CDR3 region has the DNA TGCAGCGTCGGGACTAGCGGCTACGAGCAGTACTTC. It yields the protein CSVGTSGYEQYF.

This clone was counted a single time. The chain joins TRBV7-9 to TRBJ2-7; 7 bases are a match to TRBD1. The CDR3 is made up of 14 amino acids. Losses at the gene ends were 8 bases for V and 2 bases for J; bases not matched to a gene: 9. The V gene's germline CDR1 is SEHNR and CDR2 FQNEAQ (reference sequence). The CDR3 coding sequence is TGTGCCAGCCCACCCGACAGGGCTCCCTACGAGCAGTACTTC. It translates to CASPPDRAPYEQYF.

This clone was recorded once. This chain links TRBV28 with TRBJ2-7; D unresolved. The CDR3 length is 13 residues. Germline CDR1 is MDHEN and CDR2 is SYDVKM. Between the trimmed V and J ends, which lost 5 bases and 0 bases, there was a span of 8 bases. In nucleotides, the CDR3 is TGTGCCAGCAGTGCCGTCAGCTCCTACGAGCAGTACTTC. As protein: CASSAVSSYEQYF.

This sequence joins TRBV7-3 and TRBJ2-2; the D call may be TRBD1 or TRBD2 (5 bases each). Germline V gene sequence: CDR1 SGHTA, CDR2 FQGTGA. Trimming removed 4 bases from V and 5 bases from J, with 14 bases in between. The CDR3 runs to 15 residues. The CDR3 protein is CASSWGEGSTGELFF. CDR3 nucleotide sequence: TGTGCCAGCAGCTGGGGCGAGGGGTCGACCGGGGAGCTGTTTTTT.

The chain joins TRBV7-2 to TRBJ1-5; D gene unclear. V shed 2 bases and J shed 6 bases, with 5 bases lying between them. The CDR3 runs to 12 residues. The germline CDR1 and CDR2 sequences are SGHTA and FQGNSA. The CDR3 DNA reads as TGTGCCAGCAGCTTAACTGGTCAGCCCCAGCATTTT. Translating it yields CASSLTGQPQHF.

This sequence joins TRBV4-1 and TRBJ2-4; D gene uncertain. The CDR3 sequence is 15 residues long. Germline CDR1 reads MGHRA; CDR2 reads YSYEKL. V lost 2 bases to trimming and J lost 0 bases, with 8 bases between them. CDR3 in amino acids: CASSQTILAKNIQYF. The DNA of the CDR3 is TGCGCCAGCAGCCAAACTATCTTAGCCAAAAACATTCAGTACTTC.